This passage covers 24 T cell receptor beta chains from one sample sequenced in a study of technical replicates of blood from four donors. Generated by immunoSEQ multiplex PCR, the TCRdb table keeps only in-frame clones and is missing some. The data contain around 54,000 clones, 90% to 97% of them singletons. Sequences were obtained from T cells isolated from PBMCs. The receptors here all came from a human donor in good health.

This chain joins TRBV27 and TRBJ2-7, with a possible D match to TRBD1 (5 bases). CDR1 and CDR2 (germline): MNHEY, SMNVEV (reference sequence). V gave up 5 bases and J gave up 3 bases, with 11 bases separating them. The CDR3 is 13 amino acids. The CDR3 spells CASSPGHLYEQYF. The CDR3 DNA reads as TGTGCCAGCAGTCCTGGACACCTCTACGAGCAGTACTTC.

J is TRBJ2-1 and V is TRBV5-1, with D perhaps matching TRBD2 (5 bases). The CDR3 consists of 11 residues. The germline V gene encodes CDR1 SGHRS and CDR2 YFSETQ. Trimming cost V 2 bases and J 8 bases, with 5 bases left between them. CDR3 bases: TGCGCCAGCAGCTTTAGCGATGAGCAGTTCTTC. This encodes CASSFSDEQFF. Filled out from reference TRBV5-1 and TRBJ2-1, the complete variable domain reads KAGVTQTPRYLIKTRGQQVTLSCSPISGHRSVSWYQQTPGQGLQFLFEYFSETQRNKGNFPGRFSGRQFSNSRSEMNVSTLELGDSALYLCASSFSDEQFFGPGTRLTVL.

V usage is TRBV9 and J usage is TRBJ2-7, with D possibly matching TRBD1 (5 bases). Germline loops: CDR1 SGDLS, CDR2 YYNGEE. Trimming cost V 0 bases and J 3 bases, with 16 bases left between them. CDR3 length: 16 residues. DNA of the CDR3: TGTGCCAGCAGCGTAGGTTCAAGGGGAATCGACTACGAGCAGTACTTC. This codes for CASSVGSRGIDYEQYF.

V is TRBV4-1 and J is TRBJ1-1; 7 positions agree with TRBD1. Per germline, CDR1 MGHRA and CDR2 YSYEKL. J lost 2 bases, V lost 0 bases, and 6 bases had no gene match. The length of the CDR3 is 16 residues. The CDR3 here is CASSQEAGQLNTEAFF. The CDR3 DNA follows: TGCGCCAGCAGCCAAGAGGCGGGACAGCTAAACACTGAAGCTTTCTTT.

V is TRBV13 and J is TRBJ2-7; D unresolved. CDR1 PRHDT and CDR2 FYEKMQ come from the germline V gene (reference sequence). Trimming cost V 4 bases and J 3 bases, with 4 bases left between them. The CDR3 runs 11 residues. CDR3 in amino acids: CASSSSYEQYF. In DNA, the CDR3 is TGTGCCAGCAGCTCTAGCTACGAGCAGTACTTC.

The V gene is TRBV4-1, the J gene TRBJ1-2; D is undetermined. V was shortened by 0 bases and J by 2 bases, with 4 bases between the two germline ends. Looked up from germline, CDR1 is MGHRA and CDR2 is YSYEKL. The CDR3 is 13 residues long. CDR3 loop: CASSQDGNYGYTF. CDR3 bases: TGCGCCAGCAGCCAAGACGGGAACTATGGCTACACCTTC.

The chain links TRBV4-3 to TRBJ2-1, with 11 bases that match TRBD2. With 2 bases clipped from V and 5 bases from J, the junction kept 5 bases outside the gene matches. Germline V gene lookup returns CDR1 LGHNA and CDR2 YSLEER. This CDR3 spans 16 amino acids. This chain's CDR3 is CASSQTTSGVNNEQFF. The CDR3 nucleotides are TGCGCCAGCAGCCAAACGACTAGCGGGGTTAACAATGAGCAGTTCTTC.

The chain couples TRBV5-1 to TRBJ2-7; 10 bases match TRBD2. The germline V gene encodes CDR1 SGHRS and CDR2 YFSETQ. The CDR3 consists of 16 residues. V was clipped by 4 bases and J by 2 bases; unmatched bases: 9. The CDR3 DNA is TGCGCCAGCAGCCCGATCCCCAGCGGGAGGGCCTACGAGCAGTACTTC. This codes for CASSPIPSGRAYEQYF.

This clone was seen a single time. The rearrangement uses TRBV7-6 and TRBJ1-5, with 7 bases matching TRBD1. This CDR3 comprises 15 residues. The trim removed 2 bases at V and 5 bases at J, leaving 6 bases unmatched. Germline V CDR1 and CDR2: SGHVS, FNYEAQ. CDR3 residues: CASSLRGGADQPQHF. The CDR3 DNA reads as TGTGCCAGCAGCTTACGAGGGGGCGCGGATCAGCCCCAGCATTTT.

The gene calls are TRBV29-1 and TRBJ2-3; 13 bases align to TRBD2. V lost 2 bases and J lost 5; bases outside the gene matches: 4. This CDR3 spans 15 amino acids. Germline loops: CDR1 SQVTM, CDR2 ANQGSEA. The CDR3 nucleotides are TGCAGCGTTGAAACTAGCGGGAGGGCCCAAGATACGCAGTATTTT. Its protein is CSVETSGRAQDTQYF.

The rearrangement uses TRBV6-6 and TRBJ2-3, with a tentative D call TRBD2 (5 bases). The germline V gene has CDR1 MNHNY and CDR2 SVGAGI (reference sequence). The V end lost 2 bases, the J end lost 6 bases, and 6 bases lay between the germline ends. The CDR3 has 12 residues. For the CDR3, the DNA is TGTGCCAGCAGTTACGAGGGTGATACGCAGTATTTT. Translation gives CASSYEGDTQYF.

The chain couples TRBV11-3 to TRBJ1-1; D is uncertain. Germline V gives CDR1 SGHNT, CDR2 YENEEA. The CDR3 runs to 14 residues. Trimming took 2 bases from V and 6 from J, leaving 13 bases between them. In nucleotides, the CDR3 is TGTGCCAGCAGCTTAATCCCGGGGTTAGCTGAAGCTTTCTTT. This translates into CASSLIPGLAEAFF. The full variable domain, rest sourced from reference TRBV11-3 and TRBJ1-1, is EAGVVQSPRYKIIEKKQPVAFWCNPISGHNTLYWYLQNLGQGPELLIRYENEEAVDDSQLPKDRFSAERLKGVDSTLKIQPAELGDSAVYLCASSLIPGLAEAFFGQGTRLTVV.

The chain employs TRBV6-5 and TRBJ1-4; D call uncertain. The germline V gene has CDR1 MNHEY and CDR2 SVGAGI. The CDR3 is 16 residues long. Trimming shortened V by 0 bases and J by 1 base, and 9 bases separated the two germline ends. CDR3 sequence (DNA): TGTGCCAGCAGTTACTCGAGCTGGTTAACTAATGAAAAACTGTTTTTT. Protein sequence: CASSYSSWLTNEKLFF.

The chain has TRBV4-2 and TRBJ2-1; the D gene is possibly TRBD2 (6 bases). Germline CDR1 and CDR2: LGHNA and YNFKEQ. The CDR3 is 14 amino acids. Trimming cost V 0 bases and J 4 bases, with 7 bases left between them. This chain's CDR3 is CASSQDAGYNEQFF. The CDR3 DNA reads TGTGCCAGCAGCCAAGATGCGGGGTACAATGAGCAGTTCTTC.

Written as DNA, the CDR3 is TGTGCCAGCAGCCCCATGGGGGGAGGGAATGAGCAGTTCTTC. Protein: CASSPMGGGNEQFF. The V gene is TRBV5-4, the J gene TRBJ2-1; the match to TRBD2 covers 7 bases. J gave up 7 bases and V 4 bases, and 8 bases lay outside the gene matches. Per germline, CDR1 SGHNT and CDR2 YYREEE (reference sequence). The CDR3 is 14 residues long.

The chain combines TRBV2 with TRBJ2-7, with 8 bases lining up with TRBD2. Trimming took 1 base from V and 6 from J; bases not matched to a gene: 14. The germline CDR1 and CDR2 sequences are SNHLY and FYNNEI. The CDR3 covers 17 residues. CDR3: CASSEEFKREIISEQYF. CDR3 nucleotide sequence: TGTGCCAGCAGTGAAGAATTTAAGCGGGAGATCATAAGCGAGCAGTACTTC.

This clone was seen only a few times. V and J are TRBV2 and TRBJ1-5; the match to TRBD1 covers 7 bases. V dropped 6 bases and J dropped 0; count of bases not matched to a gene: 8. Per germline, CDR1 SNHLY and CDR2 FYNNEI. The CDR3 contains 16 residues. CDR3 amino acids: CASRADRDYSNQPQHF. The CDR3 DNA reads TGTGCCAGCAGGGCCGACAGGGATTATAGCAATCAGCCCCAGCATTTT.

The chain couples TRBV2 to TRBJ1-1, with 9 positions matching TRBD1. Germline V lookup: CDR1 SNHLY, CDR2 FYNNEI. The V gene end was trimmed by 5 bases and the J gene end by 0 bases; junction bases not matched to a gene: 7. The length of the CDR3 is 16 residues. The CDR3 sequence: CASSSNRDRVNTEAFF. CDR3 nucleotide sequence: TGTGCCAGCAGTTCGAACCGGGACAGGGTGAACACTGAAGCTTTCTTT.

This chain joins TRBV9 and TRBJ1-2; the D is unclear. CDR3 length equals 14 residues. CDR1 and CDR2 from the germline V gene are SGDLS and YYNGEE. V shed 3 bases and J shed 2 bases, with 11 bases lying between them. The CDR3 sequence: CASSALTGNYGYTF. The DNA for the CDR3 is TGTGCCAGCAGCGCCCTGACGGGAAACTATGGCTACACCTTC.

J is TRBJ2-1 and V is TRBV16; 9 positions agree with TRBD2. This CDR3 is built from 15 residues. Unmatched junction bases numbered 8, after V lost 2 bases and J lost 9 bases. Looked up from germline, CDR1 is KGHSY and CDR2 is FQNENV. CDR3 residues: CASSQDSGSLPEQFF. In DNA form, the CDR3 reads TGTGCCAGCAGCCAAGATAGCGGGAGTTTACCTGAGCAGTTCTTC.

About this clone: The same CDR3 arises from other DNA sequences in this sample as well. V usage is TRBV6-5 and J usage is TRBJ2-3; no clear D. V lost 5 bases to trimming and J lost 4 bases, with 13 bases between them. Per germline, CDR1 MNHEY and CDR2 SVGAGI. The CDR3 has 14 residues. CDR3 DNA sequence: TGTGCCAGCAGTCTGGGTGGGCCCGCAGATACGCAGTATTTT. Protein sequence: CASSLGGPADTQYF.

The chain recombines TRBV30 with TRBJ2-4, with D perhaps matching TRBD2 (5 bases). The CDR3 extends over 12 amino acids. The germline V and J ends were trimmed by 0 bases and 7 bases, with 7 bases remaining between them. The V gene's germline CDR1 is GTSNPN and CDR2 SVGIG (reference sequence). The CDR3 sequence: CAWSVRGNIQYF. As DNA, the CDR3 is TGTGCCTGGAGTGTACGAGGGAACATTCAGTACTTC. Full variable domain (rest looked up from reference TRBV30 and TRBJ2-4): SQTIHQWPATLVQPVGSPLSLECTVEGTSNPNLYWYRQAAGRGLQLLFYSVGIGQISSEVPQNLSASRPQDRQFILSSKKLLLSDSGFYLCAWSVRGNIQYFGAGTRLSVL.

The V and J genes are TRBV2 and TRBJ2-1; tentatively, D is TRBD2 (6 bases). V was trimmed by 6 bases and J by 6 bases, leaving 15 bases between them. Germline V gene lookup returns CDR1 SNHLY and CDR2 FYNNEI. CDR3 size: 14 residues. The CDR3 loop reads CASSFSRELNEQFF. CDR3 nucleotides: TGTGCCAGCAGCTTCTCCCGGGAGCTCAATGAGCAGTTCTTC.

The CDR3 DNA reads TGTGCCAGCAGCTTAAGGACAGGGAACTACGAGCAGTACTTC. Translating gives CASSLRTGNYEQYF. The chain recombines TRBV7-2 with TRBJ2-7; 8 bases match TRBD1. V lost 2 bases, J lost 3 bases, and 3 bases stayed unmatched. Germline assignment: CDR1 SGHTA and CDR2 FQGNSA. The CDR3 runs 14 residues.